These T cell receptor beta chains were read from a single sample in a study of blood T cell repertoires in COVID-19. TCRdb's table, derived via immunoSEQ multiplex PCR, lists solely in-frame clones and lacks some. The sample records some 250,000 clones, approximately 90% being singletons. The sample comprised peripheral blood. Every receptor here comes from a man aged 55 to 70 who had recovered from COVID-19. The CDR3 runs from the conserved cysteine through the conserved F or W. A D gene is named only where the DNA matches it firmly. Size is omitted from some rows. Given values are once, few, many or a class for expanded clones.

.,17,.,TRBJ1-3,TRBV19,TGTGCCAGTAGTATTCGTAGGTCGGGGGTCTCTGGAAACACCATATATTTT,CASSIRRSGVSGNTIYF
.,16,TRBD1,TRBJ1-5,TRBV2,TGTGCCAGCAGCGCACGGACAGGGGAAGGTGGACAGCCCCAGCATTTT,CASSARTGEGGQPQHF
once,13,.,TRBJ1-5,TRBV24-1,TGTGCCACCAGTGATTGGACAGAGGGGCCCCAGCATTTT,CATSDWTEGPQHF
.,13,.,TRBJ1-5,TRBV27,TGTGCCAGCAGTTTTTATAGCAATCAGCCCCAGCATTTT,CASSFYSNQPQHF
.,15,TRBD2,TRBJ2-3,TRBV10-3,TGTGCCATCAGTGAAGGAGCGGGGGGAAGAGATACGCAGTATTTT,CAISEGAGGRDTQYF
.,15,.,TRBJ2-7,TRBV6-5,TGTGCCAGCAGTTTCCACTACAGGGAATTCGGCGAGCAGTACTTC,CASSFHYREFGEQYF
.,13,TRBD1,TRBJ1-1,TRBV29-1,TGCAGCGTTGTAGCACAGGGGGGCACTGAAGCTTTCTTT,CSVVAQGGTEAFF
once,16,.,TRBJ1-2,TRBV18,TGTGCCAGCACCCCTTCGCTATACAGGGCAAACTATGGCTACACCTTC,CASTPSLYRANYGYTF
.,15,.,TRBJ1-6,TRBV30,TGTGCCTGGAGTGTACTGAGCTCCTATAATTCACCCCTCCACTTT,CAWSVLSSYNSPLHF
once,14,.,TRBJ1-1,TRBV7-2,TGTGCCAGCAGCTTAGGACAGCAGTACACTGAAGCTTTCTTT,CASSLGQQYTEAFF
.,16,.,TRBJ1-6,TRBV7-8,TGTGCCAGCAGCCTACTCGGTGTTGGTAATAATTCACCCCTCCACTTT,CASSLLGVGNNSPLHF
.,16,TRBD1,TRBJ2-2,TRBV24-1,TGTGCCACCAGTGACCGCTCAGGGGGGAACACCGGGGAGCTGTTTTTT,CATSDRSGGNTGELFF
.,15,TRBD2,TRBJ2-1,TRBV19,TGTGCCAGTAGTATCGCTGCGGGGGGGCTTGATGAGCAGTTCTTC,CASSIAAGGLDEQFF
.,15,.,TRBJ1-6,TRBV27,TGTGCCAGCAGTGGCCGGACTCTGGCTAATTCACCCCTCCACTTT,CASSGRTLANSPLHF
.,13,TRBD1,TRBJ2-1,TRBV2,TGTGCCAGCAGGGACGGGACAGGGGATGAGCAGTTCTTC,CASRDGTGDEQFF
.,15,.,TRBJ2-5,TRBV3-1/TRBV3-2,TGTGCCAGCAGTTCCACCCTGACAGTCGGGGGGACCCAGTACTTC,CASSSTLTVGGTQYF
once,13,.,TRBJ2-3,TRBV6-5,TGTGCCAGCAGTTGGGGCGCCACAGATACGCAGTATTTT,CASSWGATDTQYF
once,17,TRBD1,TRBJ1-2,TRBV4-2,TGTGCCAGCAGCCAAGATCTCACCCGGGACAGGGGATATGGCTACACCTTC,CASSQDLTRDRGYGYTF
.,12,.,TRBJ2-1,TRBV13,TGTGCCAGCAGCTCCTTATTTTATGAGCAGTTCTTC,CASSSLFYEQFF
.,17,TRBD2,TRBJ2-1,TRBV24-1,TGTGCCACCAGTGACCGCCAGATATTGGGGACTAGCGATGAGCAGTTCTTC,CATSDRQILGTSDEQFF
.,15,.,TRBJ2-3,TRBV15,TGTGCCACCAGCAGAGATGGGGCTAAGACAGATACGCAGTATTTT,CATSRDGAKTDTQYF
.,16,TRBD2,TRBJ2-1,TRBV27,TGTGCCAGCAGTTTGAAGCGGGGATTGGGGTACAATGAGCAGTTCTTC,CASSLKRGLGYNEQFF
once,16,TRBD1,TRBJ1-4,TRBV6-1,TGTGCCAGCAGTGTTCAGGGGACAGGGGGCCTCAAAAAACTGTTTTTT,CASSVQGTGGLKKLFF
once,12,.,TRBJ1-4,TRBV3-1/TRBV3-2,TGTGCCAGCAGCCGCGGTCGGGGAAAACTGTTTTTT,CASSRGRGKLFF
few,13,.,TRBJ1-5,TRBV10-1,TGCGCCAGCAGAACAGATACTAATCAGCCCCAGCATTTT,CASRTDTNQPQHF
.,13,.,TRBJ2-3,TRBV2,TGTGCCAGCCATATAGGAGGCACAGATACGCAGTATTTT,CASHIGGTDTQYF
.,13,.,TRBJ1-2,TRBV29-1,TGCAGCGTTGGCCGGGACGGCGGGAAGCGCTACACCTTC,CSVGRDGGKRYTF
once,16,.,TRBJ1-4,TRBV4-2,TGTGCCAGCAGCCAAGATTGGCCCCCTAGTTGGGAAAAACTGTTTTTT,CASSQDWPPSWEKLFF
.,17,.,TRBJ2-1,TRBV2,TGTGCCAGCAGCTCCACTCGACTAGAAGGGGCTCGGAATGAGCAGTTCTTC,CASSSTRLEGARNEQFF
.,14,.,TRBJ2-1,TRBV20-1,TGCAGTGCTAGTGAAGCAGGGGTGGGAAATGAGCAGTTCTTC,CSASEAGVGNEQFF
.,16,.,TRBJ2-3,TRBV7-6,TGTGCCAGCAGCAACCCGGACTCCGCCAGCACAGATACGCAGTATTTT,CASSNPDSASTDTQYF
once,15,.,TRBJ2-5,TRBV2,TGTGCCAGCAGTGAACTACCCGCCGGGTCGAAAGAGGGTCACTTC,CASSELPAGSKEGHF
.,16,TRBD2,TRBJ2-2,TRBV7-9,TGTGCCAGCAGCTTAGTCCGCGGGGGGGCCCCCGGGGAGCTGTTTTTT,CASSLVRGGAPGELFF
.,17,TRBD2,TRBJ2-2,TRBV9,TGTGCCAGCAGTCTGGGATTTGGGGGGGACAACACCGGGGAGCTGTTTTTT,CASSLGFGGDNTGELFF
once,16,TRBD2,TRBJ2-3,TRBV9,TGTGCCAGCAGCGTAGTAGTGGGGGGGTCCACAGATACGCAGTATTTT,CASSVVVGGSTDTQYF
.,14,.,TRBJ1-5,TRBV6-5,TGTGCCAGCAGTACGAGGACAGAGAATCAGCCCCAGCATTTT,CASSTRTENQPQHF
.,17,TRBD2,TRBJ2-5,TRBV5-1,TGCGCCAGCAGCTTGAGGTCTAGCGGGGGGCTACAAGAGACCCAGTACTTC,CASSLRSSGGLQETQYF
.,14,.,TRBJ1-1,TRBV19,TGTGCCAGTAAAACTCGGGGAGGGAGTACTGAAGCTTTCTTT,CASKTRGGSTEAFF
.,17,TRBD2,TRBJ2-3,TRBV5-1,TGCGCCAGCAGCTTGGCCGGGGGAGCGGGGGGTACAGATACGCAGTATTTT,CASSLAGGAGGTDTQYF
.,15,TRBD1,TRBJ2-7,TRBV7-8,TGTGCCAGCAGCTTAGTACCAGGGGGTGTATACGAGCAGTACTTC,CASSLVPGGVYEQYF
.,15,TRBD1,TRBJ1-1,TRBV19,TGTGCCAGTAGTCGCGGGACAGGGGATAACACTGAAGCTTTCTTT,CASSRGTGDNTEAFF
.,15,.,TRBJ2-3,TRBV11-2,TGTGCCAGCAGCCCTTATCGACTAAGCGCAGATACGCAGTATTTT,CASSPYRLSADTQYF
few,14,.,TRBJ2-2,TRBV5-1,TGCGCCAGCCACGGGACACCGAACACCGGGGAGCTGTTTTTT,CASHGTPNTGELFF
.,15,TRBD2,TRBJ2-3,TRBV11-2,TGTGCCAGCAGCCGCCTCCAAGTTAGCGGGGATACGCAGTATTTT,CASSRLQVSGDTQYF
.,15,.,TRBJ2-4,TRBV2,TGTGCCAGCAGTGATGGAGACAGAATGGGAAACATTCAGTACTTC,CASSDGDRMGNIQYF
once,13,.,TRBJ2-5,TRBV12-5,TGTGCTAGTGGTTTTACATTCCAAGAGACCCAGTACTTC,CASGFTFQETQYF
.,17,.,TRBJ2-3,TRBV9,TGTGCCAGCAGCGTAGGGGGGCTAAACCATCCTCCAGATACGCAGTATTTT,CASSVGGLNHPPDTQYF
.,13,.,TRBJ2-1,TRBV18,TGTGCCAGCTCACCACTCCGTAACGGGGAGCAGTTCTTC,CASSPLRNGEQFF
.,13,.,TRBJ1-4,TRBV5-1,TGCGCCAGCAGCGTACAGAGTAATGAAAAACTGTTTTTT,CASSVQSNEKLFF
few,15,TRBD1,TRBJ2-1,TRBV5-1,TGCGCCAGCAGCTTGGAAGGGACAGTATACAATGAGCAGTTCTTC,CASSLEGTVYNEQFF
.,14,.,TRBJ1-2,TRBV3-1/TRBV3-2,TGTGCCAGCAGCCCCCGGGGGGGGCGTTTGGGCTACACCTTC,CASSPRGGRLGYTF
.,15,.,TRBJ1-1,TRBV30,TGTGCCTGGAGACCCCCCCGCAGGGAGAACACTGAAGCTTTCTTT,CAWRPPRRENTEAFF
.,16,.,TRBJ2-5,TRBV7-2,TGTGCCAGCAGCTACCCTAGCGTCTCCCTCCAAGAGACCCAGTACTTC,CASSYPSVSLQETQYF
few,14,.,TRBJ2-2,TRBV10-1,TGCGCCAGGCCCGGGGGGCCGAACACCGGGGAGCTGTTTTTT,CARPGGPNTGELFF
.,15,.,TRBJ2-7,TRBV9,TGTGCCAGCAGCGTAGACCCGGGAATAGGCTACGAGCAGTACTTC,CASSVDPGIGYEQYF
once,15,TRBD1,TRBJ2-3,TRBV5-4,TGTGCCAGCCAAGGGGGACAGGGGATTACAGATACGCAGTATTTT,CASQGGQGITDTQYF
.,16,TRBD2,TRBJ2-5,TRBV6-6,TGTGCCAGCAGTTACTCTGGGCGGGGGGGGAAAGAGACCCAGTACTTC,CASSYSGRGGKETQYF